The clone carrying this TCR beta chain turned up a few times. Its antigen remains unidentified. The data stem from a study of beta chain features in type 1 diabetes. Study results and caveats: All four CD4+ subsets of Type 1 diabetes patients contained TCRB CDR3s that were moderately but significantly shorter.

J gave up 6 bases and V 8 bases, and 6 bases lay outside the gene matches. The CDR3 is made up of 14 amino acids. Germline V lookup: CDR1 SGHTA, CDR2 FQGNSA. Sequencing targeted expressed TCRB transcripts, as all isolated RNA had been reverse transcribed. Data came from immunoSEQ multiplex PCR; TCRdb stores just in-frame clones and leaves some out. Of 100,000 to 150,000 clones in the sample, around a sixth were seen once. The specimen was central memory CD4+ T cells from blood. The chain links TRBV7-2 to TRBJ2-3; 12 bases align to TRBD2. The origin of this receptor is a man aged 18 to 35 with type 1 diabetes. DNA of the CDR3: TGTGCCAGCCGGCTAGCGGGAGGGTCTGATACGCAGTATTTT. Its translation: CASRLAGGSDTQYF.